A selection of T cell receptor beta chains follows, all from one sample in a study of blood T cell repertoires in COVID-19. Assay used: immunoSEQ multiplex PCR; TCRdb lists only in-frame clones, some missing. The table includes about 280,000 clones, around 83% detected once. The source material was PBMCs or T cells enriched from blood (not recorded which). Receptors originate from a man aged 35 to 55 who had been exposed to COVID-19. The CDR3 runs from the conserved cysteine through the conserved F or W. The D gene is left open where the match is weak. Not all rows give a size; the values are once, few, many and, for expanded clones, a class.

d_gene	j_gene	v_gene	abundance	CDR3aa	CDR3nt
TRBD1	TRBJ1-4	TRBV19	few	CASSRRQGPNEKLFF	TGTGCCAGTAGTAGGAGACAGGGTCCTAATGAAAAACTGTTTTTT
TRBD1	TRBJ1-1	TRBV7-9	-	CASSFPGQRSTEAFF	TGTGCCAGCAGCTTCCCGGGACAGAGAAGCACTGAAGCTTTCTTT
-	TRBJ1-5	TRBV7-3	-	CASSLTLNQPQHF	TGTGCCAGCAGCTTAACCCTAAATCAGCCCCAGCATTTT
TRBD2	TRBJ2-2	TRBV6-5	-	CASRRGERTGELFF	TGTGCCAGCCGCCGGGGGGAGCGGACCGGGGAGCTGTTTTTT
-	TRBJ2-5	TRBV7-9	-	CASTGGLETQYF	TGTGCCAGCACCGGGGGCTTGGAGACCCAGTACTTC
-	TRBJ2-1	TRBV5-1	-	CASSGGFDDEQFF	TGCGCCAGCAGCGGCGGATTCGATGATGAGCAGTTCTTC
-	TRBJ2-1	TRBV6-2/TRBV6-3	-	CASSYLTTYNEQFF	TGTGCCAGCAGTTACTTGACTACCTACAATGAGCAGTTCTTC
TRBD2	TRBJ2-7	TRBV11-2	-	CASSRLAGGTYEQYF	TGTGCCAGCAGTCGACTAGCGGGAGGCACCTACGAGCAGTACTTC
TRBD1	TRBJ2-3	TRBV3-1/TRBV3-2	-	CASSQDGWTGAGDTQYF	TGTGCCAGCAGCCAAGATGGCTGGACAGGGGCGGGAGATACGCAGTATTTT
-	TRBJ2-5	TRBV12-3/TRBV12-4	-	CASTLGEAETQYF	TGTGCCAGCACCCTAGGCGAGGCGGAGACCCAGTACTTC
-	TRBJ1-1	TRBV10-3	-	CAISGVVGGLMSTEAFF	TGTGCCATCAGTGGGGTGGTAGGAGGGTTGATGAGCACTGAAGCTTTCTTT
TRBD1	TRBJ1-5	TRBV10-3	-	CATSTGQEDQPQHF	TGTGCCACATCGACAGGGCAGGAGGATCAGCCCCAGCATTTT
-	TRBJ2-2	TRBV6-2/TRBV6-3	-	CASSPTDPNTGELFF	TGTGCCAGCAGTCCGACAGACCCTAACACCGGGGAGCTGTTTTTT
-	TRBJ2-3	TRBV19	-	CASRAGTDRSTDTQYF	TGTGCCAGTAGGGCGGGAACGGACAGGAGCACAGATACGCAGTATTTT
TRBD2	TRBJ2-5	TRBV30	-	CAWSVGVREGETQYF	TGTGCCTGGAGTGTAGGTGTCAGGGAGGGAGAGACCCAGTACTTC
-	TRBJ2-3	TRBV5-8	-	CASSLFSDTQYF	TGTGCCAGCAGCTTGTTCTCAGATACGCAGTATTTT
TRBD2	TRBJ2-2	TRBV7-8	-	CASSLTSGRNTGELFF	TGTGCCAGCAGCCTGACTAGCGGGAGGAACACCGGGGAGCTGTTTTTT
TRBD1	TRBJ2-2	TRBV5-1	-	CASSLSQGAGGTGELFF	TGCGCCAGCAGCTTGTCACAGGGGGCCGGGGGCACCGGGGAGCTGTTTTTT
-	TRBJ1-4	TRBV27	once	CASSRQGREKLFF	TGTGCCAGCAGTCGGCAGGGCCGGGAAAAACTGTTTTTT
-	TRBJ1-2	TRBV24-1	-	CATSDLGQGKGYTF	TGTGCCACCAGTGATTTAGGGCAGGGAAAAGGCTACACCTTC
-	TRBJ2-5	TRBV11-2	-	CASSQSRGRETQYF	TGTGCCAGCAGCCAAAGCAGGGGTCGAGAGACCCAGTACTTC
-	TRBJ1-5	TRBV19	-	CASIDSPYSNQPQHF	TGTGCCAGCATTGACAGTCCCTATAGCAATCAGCCCCAGCATTTT
-	TRBJ2-7	TRBV20-1	-	CSASLAHPYEQYF	TGCAGTGCTAGTTTGGCTCACCCCTACGAGCAGTACTTC
-	TRBJ1-1	TRBV30	-	CAWSVGAQYTEAFF	TGTGCCTGGAGTGTGGGGGCTCAGTACACTGAAGCTTTCTTT
-	TRBJ1-1	TRBV3-1/TRBV3-2	-	CASSQVGGETEAFF	TGTGCCAGCAGCCAAGTAGGGGGGGAGACGGAAGCTTTCTTT
-	TRBJ2-7	TRBV25-1	-	CASSDEKRGWRYEQYF	TGTGCCAGCAGTGATGAAAAACGTGGATGGCGGTACGAGCAGTACTTC
-	TRBJ2-3	TRBV27	-	CASRRQPLIWDTQYF	TGTGCCAGCAGAAGACAGCCCCTGATTTGGGATACGCAGTATTTT
-	TRBJ1-5	TRBV18	-	CASSLGQYSNQPQHF	TGTGCCAGCTCGCTAGGACAGTATAGCAATCAGCCCCAGCATTTT
TRBD1	TRBJ2-3	TRBV3-1/TRBV3-2	-	CASSPARDRRTDTQYF	TGTGCCAGCAGCCCGGCACGGGACAGACGCACAGATACGCAGTATTTT
-	TRBJ2-7	TRBV2	few	CASEKSSYEQYF	TGTGCCAGCGAGAAGAGCTCCTACGAGCAGTACTTC
TRBD1	TRBJ2-5	TRBV6-1	-	CASSEFGDRSSIGQETQYF	TGTGCCAGCAGTGAGTTTGGGGACAGGTCCTCAATTGGTCAAGAGACCCAGTACTTC
-	TRBJ2-3	TRBV12-3/TRBV12-4	few	CASSYDRLDTQYF	TGTGCCAGCAGTTATGACAGGTTGGATACGCAGTATTTT
-	TRBJ2-3	TRBV5-1	-	CASSRQMITDTQYF	TGCGCCAGCAGTAGACAGATGATAACAGATACGCAGTATTTT
-	TRBJ1-1	TRBV7-2	-	CASSLFTGFEAFF	TGTGCCAGCAGCTTATTTACAGGCTTTGAAGCTTTCTTT
TRBD2	TRBJ2-3	TRBV24-1	-	CATSPTTGREDTDTQYF	TGTGCCACCAGTCCCACTACCGGGAGGGAAGATACAGATACGCAGTATTTT
-	TRBJ1-4	TRBV4-1	-	CASSKLGGVSEKLFF	TGCGCCAGCAGCAAACTCGGAGGGGTGAGTGAAAAACTGTTTTTT